The source of this T cell receptor beta chain is a study of blood T cell repertoires in COVID-19. Study overall: Acute and convalescent COVID-19 samples came from the United States, Italy and Spain.

Sequencing used immunoSEQ multiplex PCR; TCRdb keeps in-frame clones, though not all of them. Altogether over 300,000 clones are present, nearly 90% being singletons, with the ten largest covering around 6.3%. This receptor was identified in a man younger than 30 with active or convalescent COVID-19. The sequencing input was peripheral blood.

The CDR3 loop is CASSVEGTENQPQHF. CDR3 sequence (DNA): TGTGCCAGCAGCGTAGAGGGGACAGAGAATCAGCCCCAGCATTTT. The chain couples TRBV9 to TRBJ1-5; 7 nucleotides match TRBD1. Germline V gene data show CDR1 as SGDLS and CDR2 as YYNGEE. J lost 4 bases, V lost 0 bases, and 4 bases had no gene match. The CDR3 length is 15 residues.